This entry lists 26 T cell receptor beta chains sequenced from one sample in a study of blood T cell repertoires in COVID-19. Sequenced by immunoSEQ multiplex PCR; TCRdb stores in-frame clones only, minus some. The table includes around 250,000 clones, 89% detected once. The material sequenced was peripheral blood. Receptors originate from a woman in her 40s who had recovered from COVID-19.

The chain joins TRBV4-1 to TRBJ2-3; 12 bases line up with TRBD2. V dropped 6 bases and J dropped 4; count of bases not matched to a gene: 5. The CDR3 length is 15 residues. Looked up from germline, CDR1 is MGHRA and CDR2 is YSYEKL. The CDR3 DNA sequence: TGCGCCAGCAGAAAGACTAGCGGGAGTCCAGATACGCAGTATTTT. It codes for CASRKTSGSPDTQYF.

The rearrangement links TRBV2 to TRBJ1-1; TRBD1 is a possible D gene (5 bases). Per the germline V gene, CDR1 is SNHLY and CDR2 is FYNNEI. V lost 11 bases, J lost 1 base, and 14 bases lay in between. This CDR3 has 13 amino acids. CDR3 bases: TGTGCCGGCGCGGGGACGGAGAACACTGAAGCTTTCTTT. Amino acid sequence: CAGAGTENTEAFF.

This chain links TRBV10-3 with TRBJ1-3; the D is unclear. Trimming left V 2 bases short and J 0 bases short, with 5 bases between. The length of the CDR3 is 14 residues. Germline V CDR1 and CDR2: ENHRY, SYGVKD. In DNA, the CDR3 is TGTGCCATCAGTGAGGGCAGCTCTGGAAACACCATATATTTT. It yields the protein CAISEGSSGNTIYF.

The gene calls are TRBV19 and TRBJ2-1; 10 bases align to TRBD2. From germline, CDR1 is LNHDA and CDR2 SQIVND (reference sequence). CDR3 length: 16 amino acids. V shed 5 bases, J shed 8 bases, and the junction held 12 bases outside the gene matches. The CDR3, as DNA: TGTGCCAGTAGTGGGACGCTAGCGGGAGATTTAGATGAGCAGTTCTTC. The encoded protein is CASSGTLAGDLDEQFF.

The chain has TRBV27 and TRBJ2-2; TRBD1 matches at 8 bases. The CDR3 is made up of 14 amino acids. CDR1 MNHEY and CDR2 SMNVEV come from the germline V gene (reference sequence). Unmatched junction bases numbered 3, after V lost 6 bases and J lost 3 bases. The CDR3 region has the DNA TGTGCCAGCAGATTGACAGGGGACACCGGGGAGCTGTTTTTT. It yields the protein CASRLTGDTGELFF.

CDR3 in DNA: TGTGCCAGCAGCCAAGATTCACTAGCGGGAGTAAGGACAGATACGCAGTATTTT. This gives the protein CASSQDSLAGVRTDTQYF. This sequence joins TRBV4-2 and TRBJ2-3, with 11 bases aligning to TRBD2. There are 18 residues in the CDR3. V trimming: 0 bases; J trimming: 3 bases; junction bases outside the gene matches: 8. Germline CDR1 and CDR2: LGHNA and YNFKEQ.

CDR3 sequence reads: CASSIQAGPLYEQYF. CDR3 DNA sequence: TGTGCCAGTAGTATACAAGCGGGCCCGTTATACGAGCAGTACTTC. The rearrangement joins TRBV19 to TRBJ2-7; weak D call: TRBD2 (6 bases). This CDR3 is 15 amino acids long. Per the germline V gene, CDR1 is LNHDA and CDR2 is SQIVND (reference sequence). V lost 2 bases and J 4 bases, leaving 15 bases between the germline ends. Based on the CDR3 plus reference TRBV19 and TRBJ2-7, the full variable domain is DGGITQSPKYLFRKEGQNVTLSCEQNLNHDAMYWYRQDPGQGLRLIYYSQIVNDFQKGDIAEGYSVSREKKESFPLTVTSAQKNPTAFYLCASSIQAGPLYEQYFGPGTRLTVT.

Written as DNA, the CDR3 is TGTGCCTCTAAGGGACTAGCGGAGGCAAACACCGGGGAGCTGTTTTTT. It specifies CASKGLAEANTGELFF. This chain links TRBV10-3 with TRBJ2-2, with 11 bases that match TRBD2. Losses at the gene ends were 11 bases for V and 2 bases for J; bases not matched to a gene: 10. The germline V gene encodes CDR1 ENHRY and CDR2 SYGVKD. This CDR3 spans 16 amino acids.

V and J are TRBV19 and TRBJ1-3; 9 bases fit TRBD1. The CDR3 contains 14 residues. J lost 2 bases, V lost 6 bases, and 2 bases had no gene match. Germline CDR1 reads LNHDA; CDR2 reads SQIVND (reference sequence). The CDR3 nucleotides read TGTGCCAGTAGACAGGGGGCGGCTGGAAACACCATATATTTT. This sequence encodes CASRQGAAGNTIYF.

The genes are TRBV10-3 and TRBJ1-4, with 9 positions matching TRBD1. CDR3 length: 15 amino acids. Germline CDR1 is ENHRY and CDR2 is SYGVKD. V was pared by 10 bases and J by 7 bases, with 13 bases of the junction left unmatched. CDR3 sequence reads: CATRNTGTGTEKLFF. CDR3 DNA sequence: TGTGCCACAAGAAACACCGGGACAGGGACTGAAAAACTGTTTTTT.

Only one count was recorded for this clone. This chain links TRBV19 with TRBJ2-3; 7 bases fit TRBD2. CDR1 and CDR2 from the germline V gene are LNHDA and SQIVND (reference sequence). This CDR3 spans 15 amino acids. Trimming took 2 bases from V and 4 from J; bases not matched to a gene: 6. CDR3 nucleotide sequence: TGTGCCAGTAGTATACTCGGCGGGAGTCCAGATACGCAGTATTTT. Amino acid sequence: CASSILGGSPDTQYF.

As for this clone: Within the sample, other DNA sequences also encode this same CDR3. The chain uses TRBV13 and TRBJ2-7; D possibly corresponds to TRBD1 (8 bases). The CDR3 is 14 amino acids. V was shortened by 0 bases and J by 5 bases, with 11 bases between the two germline ends. The germline V gene encodes CDR1 PRHDT and CDR2 FYEKMQ (reference sequence). CDR3 bases: TGTGCCAGCAGCTTAGGACAGGGGGGGAACGAGCAGTACTTC. It yields the protein CASSLGQGGNEQYF.

The V gene is TRBV28, the J gene TRBJ2-5, with 7 positions matching TRBD1. Germline CDR1 is MDHEN and CDR2 is SYDVKM. The CDR3 extends over 15 amino acids. The trim removed 2 bases at V and 6 bases at J, leaving 9 bases unmatched. This CDR3 reads CASSLVPDRAKTQYF. The CDR3 DNA reads as TGTGCCAGCAGTTTAGTTCCCGACAGGGCAAAGACCCAGTACTTC.

J is TRBJ1-2 and V is TRBV2; 7 bases match TRBD1. Trimming took 1 base from V and 1 from J; bases not matched to a gene: 3. Germline assignment: CDR1 SNHLY and CDR2 FYNNEI. This CDR3 spans 15 amino acids. CDR3 sequence reads: CASSEGDSLNYGYTF. The DNA of the CDR3 is TGTGCCAGCAGTGAAGGGGACAGCCTTAACTATGGCTACACCTTC.

The chain uses TRBV18 and TRBJ1-2, with D possibly being TRBD1 (5 bases). From germline, CDR1 is KGHSH and CDR2 LQKENI. The CDR3 consists of 13 residues. V lost 0 bases and J 7 bases, leaving 9 bases between the germline ends. The CDR3 protein is CASSPPGGGGYTF. The CDR3 DNA reads as TGTGCCAGCTCACCACCGGGGGGAGGTGGCTACACCTTC. The variable domain in full, completed from reference TRBV18 and TRBJ1-2, reads NAGVMQNPRHLVRRRGQEARLRCSPMKGHSHVYWYRQLPEEGLKFMVYLQKENIIDESGMPKERFSAEFPKEGPSILRIQQVVRGDSAAYFCASSPPGGGGYTFGSGTRLTVV.

The chain is built from TRBV10-1 and TRBJ2-2; 10 nucleotides line up with TRBD2. Looked up from germline, CDR1 is WNHNN and CDR2 is SYGVQD (reference sequence). V dropped 8 bases and J dropped 6; count of bases not matched to a gene: 9. This CDR3 is built from 15 residues. CDR3 loop: CASGPSGSFPGELFF. Written as DNA, the CDR3 is TGCGCCAGCGGGCCTAGCGGGAGTTTCCCCGGGGAGCTGTTTTTT.

The chain is built from TRBV7-3 and TRBJ2-1; 12 bases fit TRBD2. This CDR3 is 17 amino acids long. V gave up 5 bases and J gave up 4 bases; unmatched junction bases: 9. Germline-derived CDR1 and CDR2 are SGHTA and FQGTGA. CDR3 amino acids: CASSPQVGLAGYNEQFF. The CDR3 region has the DNA TGTGCCAGCAGCCCTCAGGTTGGACTAGCGGGGTACAATGAGCAGTTCTTC.

This chain connects TRBV27 to TRBJ2-7; 9 bases are a match to TRBD1. The CDR3 extends over 14 amino acids. Germline assignment: CDR1 MNHEY and CDR2 SMNVEV (reference sequence). V was pared by 5 bases and J by 3 bases, with 5 bases of the junction left unmatched. The CDR3 spells CASSPGQGNYEQYF. CDR3 DNA sequence: TGTGCCAGCAGTCCGGGACAGGGAAACTACGAGCAGTACTTC.

V is TRBV12-5 and J is TRBJ2-1; D gene uncertain. Germline-derived CDR1 and CDR2 are LGHNT and FRNRAP. V was cut by 2 bases and J by 5 bases, with 13 bases left in between. The CDR3 extends over 15 amino acids. In nucleotides, the CDR3 is TGTGCTAGTGGTTTGACCGCGGTAGCCGACAATGAGCAGTTCTTC. This codes for CASGLTAVADNEQFF.

The V call is TRBV27, the J call TRBJ1-6, with 8 nucleotides matching TRBD1. The CDR3 consists of 15 residues. V lost 6 bases to trimming and J lost 10 bases; unmatched junction nucleotides: 11. Germline V gene lookup returns CDR1 MNHEY and CDR2 SMNVEV (reference sequence). CDR3 sequence (DNA): TGTGCCAGCAGGGCCAGCGAACAGGGGGGATCACCCCTCCACTTT. Translation: CASRASEQGGSPLHF.

The chain combines TRBV6-6 with TRBJ1-1; 8 positions agree with TRBD1. CDR1 and CDR2 (germline): MNHNY, SVGAGI (reference sequence). This CDR3 comprises 17 residues. V shed 5 bases and J 0 bases; nucleotides not matched to a gene: 11. The CDR3 is CASSQTPYRGMNTEAFF. The DNA of the CDR3 is TGTGCCAGCAGTCAGACGCCTTACAGGGGGATGAACACTGAAGCTTTCTTT.

The rearrangement joins TRBV7-8 to TRBJ2-1; 12 bases map to TRBD2. J gave up 3 bases and V 4 bases, and 7 bases lay outside the gene matches. The CDR3 loop spans 17 amino acids. From germline, CDR1 is SGHVS and CDR2 FQNEAQ. This CDR3 is CASSSLWTSGVYNEQFF. The DNA for the CDR3 is TGTGCCAGCAGCTCACTTTGGACTAGCGGGGTCTACAATGAGCAGTTCTTC. Filled out from reference TRBV7-8 and TRBJ2-1, the complete variable domain reads GAGVSQSPRYKVAKRGQDVALRCDPISGHVSLFWYQQALGQGPEFLTYFQNEAQLDKSGLPSDRFFAERPEGSVSTLKIQRTQQEDSAVYLCASSSLWTSGVYNEQFFGPGTRLTVL.

This rearrangement joins TRBV2 to TRBJ1-2; D may be TRBD1 (5 bases). The V gene lost 2 bases and the J gene lost 7 bases, with 17 bases spanning the gap. The CDR3 spans 15 residues. Per germline, CDR1 SNHLY and CDR2 FYNNEI. CDR3 loop: CASSEKGQGGGGYTF. In DNA form, the CDR3 reads TGTGCCAGCAGTGAAAAGGGCCAGGGAGGTGGTGGCTACACCTTC.

The V call is TRBV6-2 or TRBV6-3, the J call TRBJ2-7; TRBD1 is a possible D gene (6 bases). Trimming stripped 5 bases from V and 9 bases from J, with 23 bases between. CDR3 length equals 15 residues. Germline V lookup: CDR1 MNHEY, CDR2 SVGEGT. The CDR3 bases are TGTGCCAGCAGTCGCCTAGGGGGACAAGGTCTGGGGCAGTACTTC. This encodes CASSRLGGQGLGQYF.

The chain carries TRBV15 and TRBJ2-1; 12 bases match TRBD2. The CDR3 sequence is 15 residues long. CDR1 is LNHNV, CDR2 YYDKDF, per germline (reference sequence). V lost 6 bases and J lost 7; bases outside the gene matches: 7. CDR3 loop: CATRPGLAGGNEQFF. The CDR3 bases are TGTGCCACCAGACCCGGGCTAGCGGGAGGGAATGAGCAGTTCTTC.

The chain couples TRBV12-3 or TRBV12-4 to TRBJ2-5, with TRBD2 identical over 7 bases. This CDR3 has 13 residues. Trimming took 6 bases from V and 5 from J; bases not matched to a gene: 6. CDR3 in amino acids: CASSERETETQYF. As DNA, the CDR3 is TGTGCCAGCAGCGAGCGGGAAACGGAGACCCAGTACTTC.